This T cell receptor beta chain emerged from a study of cytomegalovirus exposure and HLA in healthy donors. Study results and caveats: The study put 150 to 200 TCR beta chains on its list as cytomegalovirus-associated. Clusters of TCRs from the first cohort tended to co-occur in the roughly 120 validation repertoires (as a later analysis found). There were some public TCRs occurring in many donors, but most TCR sequences were rare.

The donors were in the approximately 120-subject validation cohort, distinct from the approximately 730-subject first cohort. Clones were sequenced by immunoSEQ multiplex PCR, and TCRdb holds only the in-frame ones, with some missing. The repertoire holds more than 65,000 clones, with roughly 96% as singletons. As to this clone: Antigen specificity is unknown.

The V end was cut by 2 bases, the J end by 5 bases, with 18 bases between. The CDR3 spans 17 residues. Germline V gene data show CDR1 as SEHNR and CDR2 as FQNEAQ (reference sequence). The source is a woman between 18 and 29 years old in good health and CMV-seronegative. This chain connects TRBV7-9 to TRBJ2-2; a possible D gene is TRBD2 (5 bases). Specimen: PBMCs. The CDR3 sequence: CASSLSGGSSTTGELFF. CDR3 nucleotides: TGTGCCAGCAGCTTATCCGGCGGGTCCTCTACTACCGGGGAGCTGTTTTTT.